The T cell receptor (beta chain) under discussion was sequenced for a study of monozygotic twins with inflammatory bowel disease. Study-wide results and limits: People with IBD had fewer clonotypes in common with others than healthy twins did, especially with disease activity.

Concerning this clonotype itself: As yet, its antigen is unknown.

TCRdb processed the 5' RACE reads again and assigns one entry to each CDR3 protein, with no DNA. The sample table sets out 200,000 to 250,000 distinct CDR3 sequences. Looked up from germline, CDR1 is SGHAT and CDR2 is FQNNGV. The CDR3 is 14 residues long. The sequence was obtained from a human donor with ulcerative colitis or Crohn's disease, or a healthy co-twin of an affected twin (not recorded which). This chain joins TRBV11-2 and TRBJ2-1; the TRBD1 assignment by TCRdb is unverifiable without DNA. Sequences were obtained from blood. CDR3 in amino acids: CASAGQGGYNEQFF.